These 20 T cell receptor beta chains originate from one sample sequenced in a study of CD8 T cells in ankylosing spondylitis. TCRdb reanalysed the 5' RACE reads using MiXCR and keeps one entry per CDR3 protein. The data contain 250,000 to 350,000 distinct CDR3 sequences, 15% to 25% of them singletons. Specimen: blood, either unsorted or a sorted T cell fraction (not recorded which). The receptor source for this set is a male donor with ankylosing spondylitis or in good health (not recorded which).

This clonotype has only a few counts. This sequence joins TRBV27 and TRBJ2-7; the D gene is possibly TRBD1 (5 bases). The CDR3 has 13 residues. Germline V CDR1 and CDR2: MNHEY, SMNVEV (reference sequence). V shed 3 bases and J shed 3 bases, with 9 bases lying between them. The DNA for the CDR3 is TGTGCCAGCAGTTTTGGTCAGGGCTACGAGCAGTACGTC. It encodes CASSFGQGYEQYV.

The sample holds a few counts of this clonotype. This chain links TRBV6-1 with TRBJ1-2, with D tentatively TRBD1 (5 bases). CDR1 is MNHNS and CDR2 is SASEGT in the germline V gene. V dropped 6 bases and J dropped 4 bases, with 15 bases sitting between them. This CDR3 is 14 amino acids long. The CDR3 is CASSRDAGGYGYTF. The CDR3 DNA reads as TGTGCCAGCAGCCGGGACGCCGGTGGCTATGGCTACACCTTC.

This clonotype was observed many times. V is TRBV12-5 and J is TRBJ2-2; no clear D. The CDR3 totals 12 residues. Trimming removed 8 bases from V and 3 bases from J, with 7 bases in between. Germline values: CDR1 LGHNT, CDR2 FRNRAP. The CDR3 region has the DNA TGTGCTAGTCCACCGGACACCGGGGAGCTGTTTTTT. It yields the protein CASPPDTGELFF.

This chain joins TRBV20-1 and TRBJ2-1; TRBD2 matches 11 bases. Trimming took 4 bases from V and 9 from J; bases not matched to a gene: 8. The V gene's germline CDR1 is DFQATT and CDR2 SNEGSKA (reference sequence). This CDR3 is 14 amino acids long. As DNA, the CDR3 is TGCAGTGCTACGGGGACTAGCGGCCCCGTTGAGCAGTTCTTC. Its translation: CSATGTSGPVEQFF.

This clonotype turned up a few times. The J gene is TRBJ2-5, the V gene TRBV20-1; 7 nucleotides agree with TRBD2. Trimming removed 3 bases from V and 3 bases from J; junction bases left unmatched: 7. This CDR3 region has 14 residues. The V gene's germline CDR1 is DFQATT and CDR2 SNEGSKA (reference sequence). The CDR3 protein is CSARWGGTEETQYF. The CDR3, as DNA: TGCAGTGCTAGGTGGGGAGGGACGGAAGAGACCCAGTACTTC.

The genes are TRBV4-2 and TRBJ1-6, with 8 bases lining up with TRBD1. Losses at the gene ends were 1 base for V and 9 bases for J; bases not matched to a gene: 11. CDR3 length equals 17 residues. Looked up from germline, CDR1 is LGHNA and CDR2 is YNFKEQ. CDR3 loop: CASSQGGTGRNGSPLHF. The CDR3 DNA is TGTGCCAGCAGCCAAGGCGGGACAGGACGAAACGGTTCACCCCTCCACTTT.

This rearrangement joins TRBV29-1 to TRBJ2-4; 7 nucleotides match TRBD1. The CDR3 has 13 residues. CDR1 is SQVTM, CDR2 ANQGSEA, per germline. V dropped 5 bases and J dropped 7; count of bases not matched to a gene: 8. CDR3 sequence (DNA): TGCAGCGTTTCCCGGGACAGTAACAACATTCAGTACTTC. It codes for CSVSRDSNNIQYF.

The CDR3 spells CASSYSGLAKNIQYF. The CDR3 DNA reads TGTGCCAGCAGCTATAGCGGGCTAGCCAAAAACATTCAGTACTTC. The chain links TRBV11-2 to TRBJ2-4, with TRBD2 matching 7 bases. Germline V gene sequence: CDR1 SGHAT, CDR2 FQNNGV. Trimming took 4 bases from V and 0 from J; bases not matched to a gene: 3. The CDR3 contains 15 residues.

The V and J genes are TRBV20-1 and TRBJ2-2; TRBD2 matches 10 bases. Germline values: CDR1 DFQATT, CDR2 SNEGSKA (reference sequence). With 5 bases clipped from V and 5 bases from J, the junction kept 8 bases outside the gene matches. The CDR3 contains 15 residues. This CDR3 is CSAYSSGRKTGELFF. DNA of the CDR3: TGCAGTGCTTATTCTAGCGGGAGAAAAACCGGGGAGCTGTTTTTT.

The CDR3 region has the DNA TGTGCCAGCAGCCAGCGGACAGGGGTGAACACTGAAGCTTTCTTT. This codes for CASSQRTGVNTEAFF. J is TRBJ1-1 and V is TRBV14, with 9 bases aligning to TRBD1. The CDR3 totals 15 residues. Germline CDR1 is SGHDN and CDR2 is FVKESK. Unmatched junction bases numbered 2, after V lost 3 bases and J lost 0 bases. Combining the CDR3 with reference TRBV14 and TRBJ1-1 gives the whole variable domain EAGVTQFPSHSVIEKGQTVTLRCDPISGHDNLYWYRRVMGKEIKFLLHFVKESKQDESGMPNNRFLAERTGGTYSTLKVQPAELEDSGVYFCASSQRTGVNTEAFFGQGTRLTVV.

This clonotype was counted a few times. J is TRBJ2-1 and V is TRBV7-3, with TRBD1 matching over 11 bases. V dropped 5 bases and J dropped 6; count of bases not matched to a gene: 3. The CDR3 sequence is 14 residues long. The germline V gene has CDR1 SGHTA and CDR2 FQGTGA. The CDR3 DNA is TGTGCCAGCAGCCCGGGACAGGGGGGCAATGAGCAGTTCTTC. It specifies CASSPGQGGNEQFF.

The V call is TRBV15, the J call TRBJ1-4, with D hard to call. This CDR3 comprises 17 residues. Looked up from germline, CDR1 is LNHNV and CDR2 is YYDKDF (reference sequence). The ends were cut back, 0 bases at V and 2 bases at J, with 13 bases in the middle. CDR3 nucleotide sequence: TGTGCCACCAGCAGAGATCGGACGGTGGGGACTAATGAAAAACTGTTTTTT. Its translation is CATSRDRTVGTNEKLFF.

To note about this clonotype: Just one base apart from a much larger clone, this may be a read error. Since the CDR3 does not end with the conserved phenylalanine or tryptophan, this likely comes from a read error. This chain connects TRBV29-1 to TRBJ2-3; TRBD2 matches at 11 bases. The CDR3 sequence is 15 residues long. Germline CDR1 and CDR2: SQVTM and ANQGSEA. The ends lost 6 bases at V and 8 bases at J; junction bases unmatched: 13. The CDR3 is CSVVLAGEPESTQYS. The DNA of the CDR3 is TGCAGCGTCGTACTAGCGGGAGAGCCGGAGAGTACGCAGTATTCT.

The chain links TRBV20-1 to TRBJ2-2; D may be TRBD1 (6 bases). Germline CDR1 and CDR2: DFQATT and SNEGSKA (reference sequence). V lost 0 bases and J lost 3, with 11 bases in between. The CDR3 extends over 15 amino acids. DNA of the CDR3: TGCAGTGCTAGAGATCCCAGGGGATACACCGGGGAGCTGTTTTTT. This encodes CSARDPRGYTGELFF.

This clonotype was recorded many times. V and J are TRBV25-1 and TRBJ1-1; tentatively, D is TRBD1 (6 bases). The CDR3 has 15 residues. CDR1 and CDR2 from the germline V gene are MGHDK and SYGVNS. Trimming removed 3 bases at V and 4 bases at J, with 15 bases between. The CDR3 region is CASSEGTTRITEAFF. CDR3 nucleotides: TGTGCCAGCAGTGAGGGGACAACCCGAATCACTGAAGCTTTCTTT.

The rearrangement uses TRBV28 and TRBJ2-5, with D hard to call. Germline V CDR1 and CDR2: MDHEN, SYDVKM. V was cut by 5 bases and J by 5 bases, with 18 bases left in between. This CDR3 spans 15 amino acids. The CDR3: CASSHPGQKGETQYF. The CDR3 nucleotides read TGTGCCAGCAGTCACCCGGGCCAGAAAGGGGAGACCCAGTACTTC.

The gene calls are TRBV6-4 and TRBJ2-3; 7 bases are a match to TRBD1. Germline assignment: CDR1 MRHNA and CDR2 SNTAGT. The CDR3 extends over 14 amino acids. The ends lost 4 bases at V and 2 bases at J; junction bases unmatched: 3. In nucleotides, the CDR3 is TGTGCCAGCAGTGGGGACAGCATCACAGATACGCAGTATTTT. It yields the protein CASSGDSITDTQYF.

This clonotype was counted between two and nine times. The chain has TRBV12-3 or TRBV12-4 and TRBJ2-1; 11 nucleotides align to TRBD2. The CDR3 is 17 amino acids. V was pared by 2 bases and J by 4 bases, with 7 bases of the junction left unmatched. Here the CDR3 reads CASSLLGGLAVYNEQFF. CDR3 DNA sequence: TGTGCCAGCAGTTTATTAGGGGGACTAGCGGTTTACAATGAGCAGTTCTTC.

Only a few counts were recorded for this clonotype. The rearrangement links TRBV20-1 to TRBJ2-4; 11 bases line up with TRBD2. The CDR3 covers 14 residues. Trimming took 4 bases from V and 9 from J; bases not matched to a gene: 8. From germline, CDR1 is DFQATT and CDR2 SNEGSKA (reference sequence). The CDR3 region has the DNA TGCAGTGCTAACCCTGGGACTAGCGGTGTCATTCAGTACTTC. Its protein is CSANPGTSGVIQYF.

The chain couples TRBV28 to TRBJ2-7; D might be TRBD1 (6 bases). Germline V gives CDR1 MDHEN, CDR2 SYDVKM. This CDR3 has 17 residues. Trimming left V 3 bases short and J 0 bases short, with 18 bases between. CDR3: CASSFRRIGDNSYEQYV. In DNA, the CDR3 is TGTGCCAGCAGTTTCAGACGGATTGGGGACAACTCCTACGAGCAGTACGTC.